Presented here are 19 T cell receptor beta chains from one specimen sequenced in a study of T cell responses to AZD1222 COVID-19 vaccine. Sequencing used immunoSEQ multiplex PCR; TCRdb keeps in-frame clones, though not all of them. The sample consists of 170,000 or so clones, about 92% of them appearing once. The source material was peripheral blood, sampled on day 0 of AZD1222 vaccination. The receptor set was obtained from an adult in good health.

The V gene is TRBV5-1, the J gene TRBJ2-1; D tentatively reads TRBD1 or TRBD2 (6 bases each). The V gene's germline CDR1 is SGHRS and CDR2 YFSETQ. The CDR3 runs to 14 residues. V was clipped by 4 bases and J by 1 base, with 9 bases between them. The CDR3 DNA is TGCGCCAGCAGCAAGGGGGGTTCCTACAATGAGCAGTTCTTC. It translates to CASSKGGSYNEQFF.

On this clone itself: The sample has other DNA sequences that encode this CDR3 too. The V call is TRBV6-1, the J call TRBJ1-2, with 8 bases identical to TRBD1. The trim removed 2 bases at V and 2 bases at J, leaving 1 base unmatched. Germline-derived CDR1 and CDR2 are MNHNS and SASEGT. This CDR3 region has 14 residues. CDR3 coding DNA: TGTGCCAGCAGTGAACAGGGGGCGAACTATGGCTACACCTTC. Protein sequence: CASSEQGANYGYTF.

The CDR3 DNA reads TGCGCCAGCAGTCTGACTAGCTCAGATACGCAGTATTTT. This codes for CASSLTSSDTQYF. The genes are TRBV5-1 and TRBJ2-3, with 7 bases matching TRBD2. The CDR3 length is 13 residues. Looked up from germline, CDR1 is SGHRS and CDR2 is YFSETQ. V shed 5 bases, J shed 4 bases, and the junction held 4 bases outside the gene matches. Filled out from reference TRBV5-1 and TRBJ2-3, the complete variable domain reads KAGVTQTPRYLIKTRGQQVTLSCSPISGHRSVSWYQQTPGQGLQFLFEYFSETQRNKGNFPGRFSGRQFSNSRSEMNVSTLELGDSALYLCASSLTSSDTQYFGPGTRLTVL.

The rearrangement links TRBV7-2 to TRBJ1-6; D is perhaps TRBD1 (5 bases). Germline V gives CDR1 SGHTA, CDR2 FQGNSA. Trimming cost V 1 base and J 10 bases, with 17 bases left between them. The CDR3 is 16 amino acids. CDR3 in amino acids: CASSLVGQGGYSPLHF. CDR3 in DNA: TGTGCCAGCAGCTTAGTGGGGCAGGGCGGGTACTCACCCCTCCACTTT. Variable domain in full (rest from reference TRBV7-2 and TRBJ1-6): GAGVSQSPSNKVTEKGKDVELRCDPISGHTALYWYRQSLGQGLEFLIYFQGNSAPDKSGLPSDRFSAERTGGSVSTLTIQRTQQEDSAVYLCASSLVGQGGYSPLHFGNGTRLTVT.

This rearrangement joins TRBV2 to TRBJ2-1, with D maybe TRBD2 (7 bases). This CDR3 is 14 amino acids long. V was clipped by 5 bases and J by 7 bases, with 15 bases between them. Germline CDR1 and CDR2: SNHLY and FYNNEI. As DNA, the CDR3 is TGTGCCAGCAGTTTTGGGGGGGGCCCAAATGAGCAGTTCTTC. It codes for CASSFGGGPNEQFF.

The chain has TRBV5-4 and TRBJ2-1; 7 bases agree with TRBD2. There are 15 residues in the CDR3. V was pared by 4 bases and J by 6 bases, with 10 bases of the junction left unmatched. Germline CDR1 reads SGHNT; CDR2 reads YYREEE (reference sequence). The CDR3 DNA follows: TGTGCCAGCAGCAGTAGGACTAGACGGCCCAATGAGCAGTTCTTC. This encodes CASSSRTRRPNEQFF.

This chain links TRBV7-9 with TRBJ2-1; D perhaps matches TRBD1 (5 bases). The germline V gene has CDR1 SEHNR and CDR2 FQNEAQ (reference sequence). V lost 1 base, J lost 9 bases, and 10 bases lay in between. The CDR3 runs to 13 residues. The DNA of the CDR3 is TGTGCCAGCAGCTTAGAGGTTGGGGCTGAGCAGTTCTTC. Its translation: CASSLEVGAEQFF. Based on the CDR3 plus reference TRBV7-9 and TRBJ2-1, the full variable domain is DTGVSQNPRHKITKRGQNVTFRCDPISEHNRLYWYRQTLGQGPEFLTYFQNEAQLEKSRLLSDRFSAERPKGSFSTLEIQRTEQGDSAMYLCASSLEVGAEQFFGPGTRLTVL.

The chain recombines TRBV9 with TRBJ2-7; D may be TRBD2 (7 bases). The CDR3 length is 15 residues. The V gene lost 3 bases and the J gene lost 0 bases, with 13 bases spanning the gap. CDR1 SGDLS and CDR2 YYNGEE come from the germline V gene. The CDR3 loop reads CASSAGGLSSYEQYF. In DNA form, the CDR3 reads TGTGCCAGCAGCGCCGGGGGGCTGAGCTCCTACGAGCAGTACTTC.

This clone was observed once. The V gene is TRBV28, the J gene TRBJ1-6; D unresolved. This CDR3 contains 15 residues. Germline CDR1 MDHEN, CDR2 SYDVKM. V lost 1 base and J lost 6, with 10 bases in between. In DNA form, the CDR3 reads TGTGCCAGCAGTTTATTTCGGGAACTTAATTCACCCCTCCACTTT. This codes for CASSLFRELNSPLHF.

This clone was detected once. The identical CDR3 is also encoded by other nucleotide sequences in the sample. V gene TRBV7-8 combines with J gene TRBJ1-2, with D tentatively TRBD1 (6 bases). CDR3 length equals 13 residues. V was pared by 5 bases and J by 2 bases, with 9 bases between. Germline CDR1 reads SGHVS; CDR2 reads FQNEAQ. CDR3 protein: CASSRDRNYGYTF. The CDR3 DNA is TGTGCCAGCAGCCGAGACAGGAACTATGGCTACACCTTC.

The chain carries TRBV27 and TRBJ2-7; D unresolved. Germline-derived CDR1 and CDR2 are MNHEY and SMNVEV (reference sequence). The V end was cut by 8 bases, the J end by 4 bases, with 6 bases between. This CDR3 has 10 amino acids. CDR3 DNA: TGTGCCAGCGGTAGGTACGAGCAGTACTTC. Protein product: CASGRYEQYF.

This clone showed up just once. CDR3 protein: CASRTGVYSNQPQHF. As DNA, the CDR3 is TGTGCCAGCAGAACAGGGGTGTATAGCAATCAGCCCCAGCATTTT. The V call is TRBV2, the J call TRBJ1-5; 7 bases are shared with TRBD1. V shed 6 bases and J 0 bases; nucleotides not matched to a gene: 5. Germline V gene data show CDR1 as SNHLY and CDR2 as FYNNEI. The CDR3 spans 15 residues. The full variable domain, its missing parts supplied by reference TRBV2 and TRBJ1-5, is EPEVTQTPSHQVTQMGQEVILRCVPISNHLYFYWYRQILGQKVEFLVSFYNNEISEKSEIFDDQFSVERPDGSNFTLKIRSTKLEDSAMYFCASRTGVYSNQPQHFGDGTRLSIL.

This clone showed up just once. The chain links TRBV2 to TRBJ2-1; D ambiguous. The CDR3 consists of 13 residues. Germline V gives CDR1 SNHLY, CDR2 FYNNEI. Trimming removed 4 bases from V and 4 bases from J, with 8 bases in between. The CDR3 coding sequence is TGTGCCAGCAGTGTGAACACATACAATGAGCAGTTCTTC. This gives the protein CASSVNTYNEQFF.

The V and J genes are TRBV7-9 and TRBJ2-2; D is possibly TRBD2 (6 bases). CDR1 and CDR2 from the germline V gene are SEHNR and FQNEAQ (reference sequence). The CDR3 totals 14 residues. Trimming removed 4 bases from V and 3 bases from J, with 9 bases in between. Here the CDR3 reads CASSSWGDTGELFF. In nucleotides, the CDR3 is TGTGCCAGCAGCTCCTGGGGGGACACCGGGGAGCTGTTTTTT. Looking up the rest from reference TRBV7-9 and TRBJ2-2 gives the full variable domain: DTGVSQNPRHKITKRGQNVTFRCDPISEHNRLYWYRQTLGQGPEFLTYFQNEAQLEKSRLLSDRFSAERPKGSFSTLEIQRTEQGDSAMYLCASSSWGDTGELFFGEGSRLTVL.

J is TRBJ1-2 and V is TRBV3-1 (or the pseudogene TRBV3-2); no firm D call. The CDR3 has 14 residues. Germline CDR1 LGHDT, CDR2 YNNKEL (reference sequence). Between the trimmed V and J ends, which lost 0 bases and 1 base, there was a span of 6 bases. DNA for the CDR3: TGTGCCAGCAGCCAAGACACGGGTAACTATGGCTACACCTTC. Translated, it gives CASSQDTGNYGYTF.

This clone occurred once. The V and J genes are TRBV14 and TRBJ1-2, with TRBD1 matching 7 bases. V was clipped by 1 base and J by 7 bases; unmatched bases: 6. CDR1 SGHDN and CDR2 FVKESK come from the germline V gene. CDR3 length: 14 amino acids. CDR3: CASSQVQGLVGYTF. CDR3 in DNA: TGTGCCAGCAGCCAAGTACAGGGGTTAGTTGGCTACACCTTC.

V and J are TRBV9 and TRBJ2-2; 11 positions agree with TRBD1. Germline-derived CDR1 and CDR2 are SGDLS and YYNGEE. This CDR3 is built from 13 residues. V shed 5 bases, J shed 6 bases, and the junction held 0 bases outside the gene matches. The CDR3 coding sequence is TGTGCCAGCAGGGGACAGGGGGCCGGGGAGCTGTTTTTT. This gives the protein CASRGQGAGELFF.

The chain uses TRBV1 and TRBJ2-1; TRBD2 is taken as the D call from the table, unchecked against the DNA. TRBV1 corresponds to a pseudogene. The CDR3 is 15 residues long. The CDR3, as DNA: TGCACCAGCAGCCCGCGGACTAGCGGGGGTAATGAGCAGTTCTTC. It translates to CTSSPRTSGGNEQFF.

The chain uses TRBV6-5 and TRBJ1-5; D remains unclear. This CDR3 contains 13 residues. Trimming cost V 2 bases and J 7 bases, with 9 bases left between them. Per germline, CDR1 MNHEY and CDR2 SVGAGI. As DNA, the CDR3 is TGTGCCAGCAGTTACGAATGGTCCCAGCCCCAGCATTTT. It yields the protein CASSYEWSQPQHF.